This TCR beta chain was sequenced during a study of T cells after yellow fever vaccination (dated by TCRdb to about 2019). Background on the whole study: Libraries from fractions with low cell numbers were prepared with the SMART-Seq v4 Ultra Low Input RNA kit. To track T-cell clones before and after primary and booster YFV17D yellow fever vaccination, bulk TCR alpha and beta repertoires were sequenced longitudinally. Bulk PBMC replicates and cell subsets were isolated from blood drawn at multiple timepoints before and after both primary and secondary immunization. Two healthy male donors, one aged 18 to 29 and one aged 30 to 40 years, were included in the cohort.

TCRdb shows the sequencer as Illumina NovaSeq 6000. TCR cDNA was made using 5'RACE template switching, a step that added a universal primer site and unique molecular identifiers. Priming for cDNA synthesis came from both the TCR alpha and TCR beta constant segments. Libraries were amplified in two PCR steps, with sample barcodes and sequencing adapters added in the second step. Sequencing of libraries was done on Illumina HiSeq 2500 (2x100 bp) or NovaSeq (2x150 bp). On the authors' methods: MIGEC was used to demultiplex reads and collapse the reads into UMI consensus sequences, and MiXCR was used for V(D)J alignment. Vaccine-responding clonotypes were identified with edgeR using replicate PBMC samples, with FDR below 0.01 and a log2 fold change above 5 up to day 15 being required. Each bulk clonotype was labeled CD4 or CD8 based on which sequenced repertoire, CD4 or CD8, contained the clonotype at higher abundance. The raw public data were reprocessed by TCRdb itself: fastp quality trimming at Q25, MiXCR clonotype calling, in-frame beta chains only. One record per CDR3 amino acid sequence lists the most common genes and DNA. In this record, the V and J calls reflect TCRdb's handling and not the investigators' own analysis. This sample gives some 390,000 distinct CDR3 sequences in total; around 19% of them show up just once. The ten largest clones represent 15% to 20% of the sample.

The CDR1 and CDR2 encoded by the germline V gene are SQVTM and ANQGSEA. The CDR3 sequence holds 13 residues, the cysteine and phenylalanine included. Only CDR3 DNA is held: 39 bases, read in frame from base 1. V loses 6 bases, J loses 7 bases, and the germline ends lie 18 bases apart. This clonotype has more than one count but fewer than ten. Its cognate antigen has yet to be identified. Base qualities are not recorded, but no much larger clone differs from it by a single base. What the study reported, not specific to this receptor: The secondary T-cell response was found to be weaker but faster than the primary response, with a peak reached on day 5 rather than on day 15. A small share of clonotypes occurred in both CD4 and CD8 compartments, likely arising from convergent recombination. Because abundant contaminating clonotypes from the bulk population could be contained in FACS-sorted repertoires, computational filtering was required. Because the study included only a couple of donors, the extent to which the findings can be generalized is limited. Most clones expanded after primary vaccination (around 96% of CD4 and 80% to 90% of CD8) were re-detected after the booster, suggesting that broad memory maintenance occurred.

The treatment or condition label for this specimen denotes: live attenuated yellow fever vaccine strain. At every blood-draw timepoint, two biological replicates of bulk PBMCs were collected. A standard Ficoll-Paque protocol was used to isolate PBMCs from peripheral blood. TriZol was used to extract RNA from bulk PBMCs, from CD4 and CD8 fractions, and from dextramer-positive and dextramer-negative fractions. This clonotype was sampled from a man aged 18 to 29 who received the YFV17D yellow fever vaccine. This sample comprised PBMCs, obtained before the yellow fever booster vaccination. Here the chain combines TRBV29-1 and TRBJ1-2, with the identity of the D gene unclear. The nucleotide sequence reads TGCAGCGTGCCCCGGACGGATGGATTTGGCTACACCTTC. It codes for CSVPRTDGFGYTF. Full variable domain (CDR3 extended with the reference TRBV29-1 and TRBJ1-2 proteins): SAVISQKPSRDICQRGTSLTIQCQVDSQVTMMFWYRQQPGQSLTLIATANQGSEATYESGFVIDKFPISRPNLTFSTLTVSNMSPEDSSIYLCSVPRTDGFGYTFGSGTRLTVV.